This T cell receptor beta chain was sequenced during a study of Tregs in tolerant kidney transplant recipients. Across the whole study: The nonmyeloablative bone marrow transplants came from related graft donors, with transient mixed chimerism.

The germline V gene encodes CDR1 SGHVS and CDR2 FNYEAQ. The CDR3 runs to 16 residues. After removal of 5 bases from V and 3 bases from J, the junction contained 10 bases not matched to a gene. Only in-frame clones appear in the TCRdb table, and some are missing; sequencing was by immunoSEQ multiplex PCR. Reported are 25,000 to 35,000 clones; the ten largest clones contain approximately 7.3%. Unstimulated regulatory T cells (CD4+CD25+CD127-), CD4+CD25- non-regulatory cells, CD4 and CD8 cells were FACS-sorted from thawed PBMCs. To note about this clone: Its specificity is not known. With the read ending 3 residues before the CDR3 end, the germline J gene is used to fill in that end.

The study's findings and limits: Biological reproducibility was not directly addressed in this study. Donor-specific Treg expansion exceeded global Treg expansion in tolerant patients, suggesting antigen drive.

This clonotype was obtained from a human donor who received a combined kidney and bone marrow transplant. Sequenced here: CD8+ T cells from blood, sampled before the transplant. The V call is TRBV7-6, the J call TRBJ1-1; 9 bases match TRBD1. The CDR3 sequence: CASSARDRVEHTEAFF. The sequenced part of the CDR3 DNA is TGTGCCAGCAGCGCCCGGGACAGGGTAGAGCACACTGAA.